This T cell receptor (beta chain) originates from a study of CD8+ T cells in alopecia areata (dated by TCRdb to 2016 to 2019). The study in broad terms: Skin from C3H/HeJ donors with spontaneous alopecia (6-12 months old) was grafted onto female C3H/HeJ recipients that were roughly 6-11 weeks old. TCRbeta CDR3 regions were amplified by immunoSEQ multiplex PCR with 35 Vbeta forward and 13 Jbeta reverse primers. In humans, TCRbeta sequencing was performed on scalp tissue and on sorted CD4+ and CD8+ peripheral blood T cells from healthy controls and from patients with patchy or totalis/universalis alopecia areata. Clonality in the scalp was compared among normal scalp (n=4), patchy alopecia areata scalp (n=8), and alopecia totalis/universalis scalp (n=8). High-throughput TCRbeta sequencing was used to examine T cell clonal expansion in alopecia areata in both the C3H/HeJ mouse model and human patients. RNA was obtained with the PAXgene miRNA kit for fixed scalp, the miRNeasy kit for PBMCs, and the RNeasy kit for mouse skin. Overall results and qualifications from the work: Shared TCR sequences between patients were less evident than in mice, which may be partly attributable to HLA diversity in the patient population. Higher clonality and more expanded CD8+ clones were observed in lesional scalp than in normal scalp, particularly in alopecia totalis/universalis, a finding suggestive of antigenic drive. Unlike mouse skin, where gammadelta T cells dominate, normal human skin contains resident alphabeta T cells that get sequenced too, which complicates analysis of the scalp TCR repertoire.

Preparation of the library involved the immunoSEQ multiplex PCR assay. To provide template for TCR sequencing, every sample had RNA extracted and reverse transcribed into cDNA. SuperScript III was used for first-strand cDNA synthesis, primed with a 2:1 mix of oligo-dT and random hexamers. Amplification bias was assessed with a synthetic immune receptor repertoire, and residual bias was removed computationally. Libraries were sequenced on Illumina HiSeq with 60 bp reads covering the CDR3, read from J toward V. From the authors' description of their analysis: After raw reads were preprocessed to remove errors, the CDR3 was defined following IMGT conventions as running from the conserved cysteine to phenylalanine. To get clonality, Shannon entropy was normalized by log2 of the number of productive unique TCRs and the result was subtracted from 1. Whether each scalp clone was CD4 or CD8 was inferred by checking scalp TCRbeta sequences against the CD4 and CD8 repertoires from sorted blood. Here the immuneACCESS table is served through TCRdb, limited to in-frame sequences with V and J called. Missing clones are a known gap in these copies; in checked studies unresolved V genes cover under half, and the rest lacks a known reason. That table is the source of V, J and clone size, and D and trimming were worked out from the DNA. For this sample, over 1,500 clones appear and none is a singleton. 40% to 65% of the sample goes to the ten largest clones.

This clone occurred many times. This clone's antigen is unknown. TCRdb and the translated DNA give different amino acids at residue 11; the protein presented here is the one translated from the DNA. This receptor is murine, so its gene names and germline sequences reflect the mouse genome. What was sequenced was lesional skin. The source of this sequence is a C3H/HeJ mouse with alopecia areata. Mice of this strain carry the MHC haplotype H2-k.

CDR3 DNA (partial): TGTGCCAGCAGCCCTCAGGGGTATAATTCGCCC. Protein translation: CASSPQGYNSP. The full CDR3 reads CASSPQGYNSPLYF. The sequence links TRBV2 to TRBJ1-6, and the D gene may be TRBD1, 6 bases matching. The read terminates 3 residues before the CDR3 end, so the remaining end is supplied by the germline J gene. TRBJ1-6 is known as an ORF, though its function is uncertain. The germline V gene encodes CDR1 LGHNA and CDR2 YSYQKL. The junction shows trimming of 4 bases on V and 4 bases on J, plus 8 bases between the germline ends. CDR3 length: 14 amino acids, cysteine to phenylalanine. Part of the CDR3 DNA is given, 33 bases translated from base 1.